This passage covers 16 T cell receptor beta chains from one sample sequenced in a study of blood T cell repertoires in COVID-19. The assay was immunoSEQ multiplex PCR, and TCRdb's table has in-frame clones only and misses some. The repertoire holds 400,000 to 550,000 clones, with around nine tenths as singletons. Material for sequencing was PBMCs or T cells enriched from blood (not recorded which). The receptors derive from a woman in her late teens or twenties with acute COVID-19.

Written as DNA, the CDR3 is TGTGCCAGCAGCTTACTTAGCGGGGCCGAGCAGTACTTC. Translated: CASSLLSGAEQYF. The chain uses TRBV7-9 and TRBJ2-7; 8 bases are a match to TRBD2. Germline V lookup: CDR1 SEHNR, CDR2 FQNEAQ (reference sequence). V gave up 2 bases and J gave up 6 bases; unmatched junction bases: 3. The CDR3 extends over 13 amino acids.

The chain combines TRBV7-9 with TRBJ2-7; D is perhaps TRBD2 (6 bases). The V gene's germline CDR1 is SEHNR and CDR2 FQNEAQ (reference sequence). There are 15 residues in the CDR3. Trimming pared 4 bases from V and 0 bases from J, leaving 13 bases between. CDR3 in DNA: TGTGCCAGCAGCTCGGCCGCGGGGTACTCCTACGAGCAGTACTTC. Its translation: CASSSAAGYSYEQYF. Filled out from reference TRBV7-9 and TRBJ2-7, the complete variable domain reads DTGVSQNPRHKITKRGQNVTFRCDPISEHNRLYWYRQTLGQGPEFLTYFQNEAQLEKSRLLSDRFSAERPKGSFSTLEIQRTEQGDSAMYLCASSSAAGYSYEQYFGPGTRLTVT.

The chain carries TRBV27 and TRBJ1-6; D is perhaps TRBD1 (6 bases). Per germline, CDR1 MNHEY and CDR2 SMNVEV (reference sequence). V was pared by 6 bases and J by 9 bases, with 27 bases between. The CDR3 is made up of 18 amino acids. The CDR3 loop reads CASSDYPLQGLRISPLHF. Written as DNA, the CDR3 is TGTGCCAGCAGCGATTATCCGTTGCAGGGGTTGAGGATTTCACCCCTCCACTTT.

The chain carries TRBV4-3 and TRBJ2-2; 11 nucleotides line up with TRBD2. Germline V lookup: CDR1 LGHNA, CDR2 YSLEER. The CDR3 extends over 20 amino acids. The V gene end was trimmed by 0 bases and the J gene end by 2 bases; junction bases not matched to a gene: 11. CDR3 nucleotide sequence: TGCGCCAGCAGCCAAGAAATCGGGCTAGCGGGAGGAGTCAACACCGGGGAGCTGTTTTTT. Translated, it gives CASSQEIGLAGGVNTGELFF.

This chain uses TRBV4-1 with TRBJ2-2; possibly TRBD1 for D (5 bases). The CDR3 covers 16 residues. The V end lost 1 base, the J end lost 0 bases, and 9 bases lay between the germline ends. Germline V CDR1 and CDR2: MGHRA, YSYEKL. This CDR3 is CASSQVTEANTGELFF. In DNA form, the CDR3 reads TGCGCCAGCAGCCAAGTGACAGAAGCGAACACCGGGGAGCTGTTTTTT.

In this sample, this clone turned up once. This chain joins TRBV5-1 and TRBJ2-5; weak D call: TRBD1 (6 bases). Trimming cost V 3 bases and J 5 bases, with 11 bases left between them. The CDR3 runs 13 residues. Germline assignment: CDR1 SGHRS and CDR2 YFSETQ. The CDR3 DNA is TGCGCCAGCAGCTCACAGGGATCGGAGACCCAGTACTTC. The encoded protein is CASSSQGSETQYF.

The chain links TRBV9 to TRBJ1-4; D call uncertain. The germline CDR1 and CDR2 sequences are SGDLS and YYNGEE. Trimming stripped 3 bases from V and 8 bases from J, with 17 bases between. The CDR3 runs to 15 residues. The chain's CDR3 is CASSGTDGFSEKLFF. In DNA, the CDR3 is TGTGCCAGCAGCGGCACTGATGGATTTAGCGAAAAACTGTTTTTT.

The rearrangement uses TRBV11-2 and TRBJ2-7; D gene unclear. V was shortened by 5 bases and J by 1 base, with 9 bases between the two germline ends. Per the germline V gene, CDR1 is SGHAT and CDR2 is FQNNGV. CDR3 length: 13 amino acids. CDR3 nucleotide sequence: TGTGCCAGCAGCCTCGCACTTTCCTACGAGCAGTACTTC. This codes for CASSLALSYEQYF.

The V gene is TRBV28, the J gene TRBJ2-5; 9 nucleotides align to TRBD1. The CDR3 loop spans 14 amino acids. Germline loops: CDR1 MDHEN, CDR2 SYDVKM. The ends lost 6 bases at V and 5 bases at J; junction bases unmatched: 7. The CDR3 reads CASRPTGGYETQYF. CDR3 nucleotides: TGTGCCAGCAGGCCAACAGGGGGCTATGAGACCCAGTACTTC.

The table lists this clone with a few counts. The gene calls are TRBV7-9 and TRBJ1-4, with D possibly TRBD1 on 5 matching bases. The CDR3 has 15 residues. Trimming shortened V by 1 base and J by 8 bases, and 14 bases separated the two germline ends. The germline V gene has CDR1 SEHNR and CDR2 FQNEAQ (reference sequence). The CDR3, as DNA: TGTGCCAGCAGCTTAGATCAGGGTCGATGGGAAAAACTGTTTTTT. Protein product: CASSLDQGRWEKLFF.

This sequence joins TRBV5-1 and TRBJ1-2, with 7 positions matching TRBD1. J was trimmed by 4 bases and V by 4 bases; bases with no gene match: 10. CDR3 length: 15 residues. CDR1 is SGHRS, CDR2 YFSETQ, per germline. The CDR3 sequence: CASSVTGKLAYGYTF. The DNA of the CDR3 is TGCGCCAGCAGCGTGACAGGGAAACTTGCCTATGGCTACACCTTC.

The chain carries TRBV11-3 and TRBJ2-2; 8 bases are shared with TRBD1. V shed 4 bases and J 5 bases; nucleotides not matched to a gene: 6. Looked up from germline, CDR1 is SGHNT and CDR2 is YENEEA. The CDR3 is 15 residues long. Here the CDR3 reads CASSSYRDRTGELFF. DNA for the CDR3: TGTGCCAGCAGCTCTTATCGGGACAGGACCGGGGAGCTGTTTTTT. The variable domain in full, with the rest retrieved from reference TRBV11-3 and TRBJ2-2, is EAGVVQSPRYKIIEKKQPVAFWCNPISGHNTLYWYLQNLGQGPELLIRYENEEAVDDSQLPKDRFSAERLKGVDSTLKIQPAELGDSAVYLCASSSYRDRTGELFFGEGSRLTVL.

This clone was observed once. In nucleotides, the CDR3 is TGTGCCAGCCCCCAGGCCGATAATTCACCCCTCCACTTT. It yields the protein CASPQADNSPLHF. The J gene is TRBJ1-6, the V gene TRBV2; D unclear. The CDR3 runs 13 residues. Per the germline V gene, CDR1 is SNHLY and CDR2 is FYNNEI. Trimming took 8 bases from V and 5 from J, leaving 10 bases between them.

This clone was seen once. This sequence joins TRBV6-6 and TRBJ2-7, with D possibly matching TRBD1 (6 bases). The CDR3 consists of 14 residues. Germline assignment: CDR1 MNHNY and CDR2 SVGAGI (reference sequence). The V end was cut by 0 bases, the J end by 10 bases, with 16 bases between. Here the CDR3 DNA reads TGTGCCAGCAGTTACTCGACTCAGGGACAAGACCAGTACTTC. Translation gives CASSYSTQGQDQYF.

The gene calls are TRBV19 and TRBJ1-6, with a weak D call TRBD1 (5 bases). Germline-derived CDR1 and CDR2 are LNHDA and SQIVND (reference sequence). Trimming took 7 bases from V and 7 from J, leaving 20 bases between them. The CDR3 extends over 16 amino acids. The CDR3, as DNA: TGTGCCAGTAACGTCGCGGGACGAGTCGGCAATTCACCCCTCCACTTT. It translates to CASNVAGRVGNSPLHF.

The V and J genes are TRBV4-3 and TRBJ1-4; no definite D call. The CDR3 consists of 15 residues. CDR1 and CDR2 (germline): LGHNA, YSLEER. V gave up 4 bases and J gave up 2 bases, with 11 bases separating them. CDR3 DNA sequence: TGCGCCAGCAGCCTACTTGCCTCGACTAATGAAAAACTGTTTTTT. It yields the protein CASSLLASTNEKLFF.